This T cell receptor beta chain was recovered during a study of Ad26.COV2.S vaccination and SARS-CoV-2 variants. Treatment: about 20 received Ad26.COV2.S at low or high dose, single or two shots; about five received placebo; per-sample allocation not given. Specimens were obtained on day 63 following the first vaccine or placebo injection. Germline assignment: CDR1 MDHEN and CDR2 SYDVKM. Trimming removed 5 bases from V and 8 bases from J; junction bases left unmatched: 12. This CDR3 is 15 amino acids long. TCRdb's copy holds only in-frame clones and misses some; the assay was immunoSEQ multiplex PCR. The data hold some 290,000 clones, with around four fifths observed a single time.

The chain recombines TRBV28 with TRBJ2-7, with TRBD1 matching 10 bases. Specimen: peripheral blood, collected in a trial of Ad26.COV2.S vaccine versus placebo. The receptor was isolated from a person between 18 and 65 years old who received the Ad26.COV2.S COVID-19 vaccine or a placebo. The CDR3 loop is CASSPPGQGDWKQYF. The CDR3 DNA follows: TGTGCCAGCAGTCCGCCCGGACAGGGGGACTGGAAGCAGTACTTC. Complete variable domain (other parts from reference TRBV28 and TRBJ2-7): DVKVTQSSRYLVKRTGEKVFLECVQDMDHENMFWYRQDPGLGLRLIYFSYDVKMKEKGDIPEGYSVSREKKERFSLILESASTNQTSMYLCASSPPGQGDWKQYFGPGTRLTVT.